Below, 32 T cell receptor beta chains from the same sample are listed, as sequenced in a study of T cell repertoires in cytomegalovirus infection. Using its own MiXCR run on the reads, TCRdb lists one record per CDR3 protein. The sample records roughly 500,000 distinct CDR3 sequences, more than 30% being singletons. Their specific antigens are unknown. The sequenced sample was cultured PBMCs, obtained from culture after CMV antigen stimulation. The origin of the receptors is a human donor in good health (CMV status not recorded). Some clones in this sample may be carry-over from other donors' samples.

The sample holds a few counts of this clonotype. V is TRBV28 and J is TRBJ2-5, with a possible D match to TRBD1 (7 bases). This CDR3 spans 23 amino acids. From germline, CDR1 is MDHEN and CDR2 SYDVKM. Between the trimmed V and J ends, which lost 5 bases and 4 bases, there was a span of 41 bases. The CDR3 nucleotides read TGTGCCAGCAGTACCCCGACAGGGCTGGGGCTAGCGCCCTACTTTTCTTCGGGAGAGACCCAGTACTTC. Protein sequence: CASSTPTGLGLAPYFSSGETQYF.

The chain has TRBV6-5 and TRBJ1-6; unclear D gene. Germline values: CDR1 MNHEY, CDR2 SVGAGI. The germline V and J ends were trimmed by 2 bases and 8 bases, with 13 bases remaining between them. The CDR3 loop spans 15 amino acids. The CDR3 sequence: CASSYSLASDSPLHF. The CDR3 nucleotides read TGTGCCAGCAGTTACAGTCTGGCATCTGATTCACCCCTCCACTTT.

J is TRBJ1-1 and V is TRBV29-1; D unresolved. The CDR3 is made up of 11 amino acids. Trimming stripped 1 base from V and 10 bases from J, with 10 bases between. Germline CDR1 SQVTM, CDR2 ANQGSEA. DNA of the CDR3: TGCAGCGTTGAAGCGGAGGGTGGAGCTTTCTTT. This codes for CSVEAEGGAFF.

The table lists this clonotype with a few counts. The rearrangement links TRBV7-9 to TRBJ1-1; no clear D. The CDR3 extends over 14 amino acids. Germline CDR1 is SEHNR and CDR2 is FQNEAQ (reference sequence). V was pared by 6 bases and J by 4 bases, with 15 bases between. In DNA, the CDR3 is TGTGCCAGCAGTCGGGGAAGATTAGGCACTGAAGCTTTCTTT. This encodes CASSRGRLGTEAFF.

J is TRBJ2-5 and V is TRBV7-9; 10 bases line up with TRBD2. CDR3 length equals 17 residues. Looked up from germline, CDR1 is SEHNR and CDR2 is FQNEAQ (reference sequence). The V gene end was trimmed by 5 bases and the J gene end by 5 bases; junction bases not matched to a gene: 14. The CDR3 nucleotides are TGTGCCAGCAGCCCTCGGTGGGTAGCGGGAGGTACCGAGACCCAGTACTTC. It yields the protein CASSPRWVAGGTETQYF.

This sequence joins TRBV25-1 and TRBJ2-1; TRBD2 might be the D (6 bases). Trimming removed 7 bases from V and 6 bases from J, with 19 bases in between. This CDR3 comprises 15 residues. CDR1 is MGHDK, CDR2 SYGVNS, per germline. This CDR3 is CASTLGEDLSNEQFF. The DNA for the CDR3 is TGTGCCAGCACCCTGGGGGAGGACCTCTCCAATGAGCAGTTCTTC.

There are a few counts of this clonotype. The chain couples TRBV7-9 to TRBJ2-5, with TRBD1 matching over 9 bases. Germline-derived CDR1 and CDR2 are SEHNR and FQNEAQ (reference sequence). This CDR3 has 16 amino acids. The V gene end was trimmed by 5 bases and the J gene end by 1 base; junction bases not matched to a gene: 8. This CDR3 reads CASSATGGWVQETQYF. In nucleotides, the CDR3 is TGTGCCAGCAGCGCAACAGGGGGCTGGGTCCAAGAGACCCAGTACTTC. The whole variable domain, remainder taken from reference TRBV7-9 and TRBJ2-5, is DTGVSQNPRHKITKRGQNVTFRCDPISEHNRLYWYRQTLGQGPEFLTYFQNEAQLEKSRLLSDRFSAERPKGSFSTLEIQRTEQGDSAMYLCASSATGGWVQETQYFGPGTRLLVL.

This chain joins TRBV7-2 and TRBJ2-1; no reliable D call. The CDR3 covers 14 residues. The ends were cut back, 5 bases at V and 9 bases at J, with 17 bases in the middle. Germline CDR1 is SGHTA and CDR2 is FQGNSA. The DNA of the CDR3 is TGTGCCAGCAGCGCAACTATAAATGGATTTGAGCAGTTCTTC. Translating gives CASSATINGFEQFF. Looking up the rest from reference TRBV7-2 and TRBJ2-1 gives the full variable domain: GAGVSQSPSNKVTEKGKDVELRCDPISGHTALYWYRQSLGQGLEFLIYFQGNSAPDKSGLPSDRFSAERTGGSVSTLTIQRTQQEDSAVYLCASSATINGFEQFFGPGTRLTVL.

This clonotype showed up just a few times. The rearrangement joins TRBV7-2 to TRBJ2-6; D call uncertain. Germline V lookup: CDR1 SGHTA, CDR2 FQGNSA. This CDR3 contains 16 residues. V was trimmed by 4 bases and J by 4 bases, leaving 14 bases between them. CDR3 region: CASSSLVHLGANVLTF. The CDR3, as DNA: TGTGCCAGCAGCTCCTTGGTTCATTTGGGGGCCAACGTCCTGACTTTC.

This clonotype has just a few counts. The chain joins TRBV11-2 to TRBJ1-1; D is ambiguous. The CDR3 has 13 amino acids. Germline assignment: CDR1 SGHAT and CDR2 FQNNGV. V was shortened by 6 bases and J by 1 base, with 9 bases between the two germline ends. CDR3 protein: CASRENRNTEAFF. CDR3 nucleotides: TGTGCCAGCAGAGAGAACAGGAACACTGAAGCTTTCTTT. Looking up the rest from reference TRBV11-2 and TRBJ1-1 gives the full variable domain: EAGVAQSPRYKIIEKRQSVAFWCNPISGHATLYWYQQILGQGPKLLIQFQNNGVVDDSQLPKDRFSAERLKGVDSTLKIQPAKLEDSAVYLCASRENRNTEAFFGQGTRLTVV.

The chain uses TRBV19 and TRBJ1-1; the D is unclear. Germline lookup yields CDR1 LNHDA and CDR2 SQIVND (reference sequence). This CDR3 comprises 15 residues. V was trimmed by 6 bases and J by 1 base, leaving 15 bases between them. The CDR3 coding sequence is TGTGCCAGTAGCGACAATTTCCGATCGAACACTGAAGCTTTCTTT. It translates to CASSDNFRSNTEAFF.

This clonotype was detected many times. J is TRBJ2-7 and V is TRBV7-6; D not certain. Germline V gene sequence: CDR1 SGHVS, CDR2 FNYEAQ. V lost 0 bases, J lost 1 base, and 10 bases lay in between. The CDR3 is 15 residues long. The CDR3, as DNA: TGTGCCAGCAGCTTAGCGCCAGGCGGTTCCTACGAGCAGTACGTC. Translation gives CASSLAPGGSYEQYV.

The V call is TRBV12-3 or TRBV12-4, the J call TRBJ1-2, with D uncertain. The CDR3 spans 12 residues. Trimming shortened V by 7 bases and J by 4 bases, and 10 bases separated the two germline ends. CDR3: CASTRDRYGYTF. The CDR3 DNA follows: TGTGCCAGCACCCGAGACCGCTATGGCTACACCTTC.

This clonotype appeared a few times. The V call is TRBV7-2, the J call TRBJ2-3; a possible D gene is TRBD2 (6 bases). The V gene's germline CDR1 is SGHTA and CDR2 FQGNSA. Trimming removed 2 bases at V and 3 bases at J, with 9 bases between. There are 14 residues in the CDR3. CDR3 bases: TGTGCCAGCAGCTTAAGCGGGCAGACAGATACGCAGTATTTT. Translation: CASSLSGQTDTQYF. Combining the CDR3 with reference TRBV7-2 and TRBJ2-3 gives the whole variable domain GAGVSQSPSNKVTEKGKDVELRCDPISGHTALYWYRQSLGQGLEFLIYFQGNSAPDKSGLPSDRFSAERTGGSVSTLTIQRTQQEDSAVYLCASSLSGQTDTQYFGPGTRLTVL.

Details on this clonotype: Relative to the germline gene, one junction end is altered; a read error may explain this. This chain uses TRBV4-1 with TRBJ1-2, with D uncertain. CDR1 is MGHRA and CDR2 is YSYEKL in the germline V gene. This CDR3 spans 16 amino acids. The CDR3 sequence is CASSQELVGAIYGYTF. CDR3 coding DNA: TGTGCCAGCAGCCAAGAATTGGTCGGAGCGATTTATGGCTACACCTTC.

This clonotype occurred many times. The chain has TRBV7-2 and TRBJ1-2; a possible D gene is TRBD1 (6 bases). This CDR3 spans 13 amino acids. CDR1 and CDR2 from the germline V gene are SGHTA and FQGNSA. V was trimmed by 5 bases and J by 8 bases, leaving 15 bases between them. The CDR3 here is CASSTSRGTGYTF. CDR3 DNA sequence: TGTGCCAGCAGCACATCCAGGGGTACGGGCTACACCTTC. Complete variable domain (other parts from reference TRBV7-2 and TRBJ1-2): GAGVSQSPSNKVTEKGKDVELRCDPISGHTALYWYRQSLGQGLEFLIYFQGNSAPDKSGLPSDRFSAERTGGSVSTLTIQRTQQEDSAVYLCASSTSRGTGYTFGSGTRLTVV.

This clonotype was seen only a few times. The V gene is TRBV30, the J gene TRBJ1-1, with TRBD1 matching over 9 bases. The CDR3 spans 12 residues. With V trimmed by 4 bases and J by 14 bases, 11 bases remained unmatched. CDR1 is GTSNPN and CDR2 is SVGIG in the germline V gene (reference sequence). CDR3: CAWTPGTGSLFF. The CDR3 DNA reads TGTGCCTGGACGCCCGGGACAGGGTCCCTGTTCTTT.

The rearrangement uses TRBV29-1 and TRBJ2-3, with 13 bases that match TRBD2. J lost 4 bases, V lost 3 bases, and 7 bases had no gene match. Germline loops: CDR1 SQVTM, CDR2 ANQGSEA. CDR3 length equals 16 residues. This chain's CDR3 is CSVEAGLAGVADTQYF. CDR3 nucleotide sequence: TGCAGCGTTGAGGCCGGACTAGCGGGAGTCGCAGATACGCAGTATTTT.

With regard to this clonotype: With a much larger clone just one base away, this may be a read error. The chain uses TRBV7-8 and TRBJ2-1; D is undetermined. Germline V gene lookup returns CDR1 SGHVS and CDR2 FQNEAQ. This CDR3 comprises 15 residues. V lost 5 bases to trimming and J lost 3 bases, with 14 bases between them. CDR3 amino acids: CASSPPAEFYNEQFF. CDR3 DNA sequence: TGTGCCAGCAGCCCCCCGGCGGAATTCTACAATGAGCAGTTCTTC.

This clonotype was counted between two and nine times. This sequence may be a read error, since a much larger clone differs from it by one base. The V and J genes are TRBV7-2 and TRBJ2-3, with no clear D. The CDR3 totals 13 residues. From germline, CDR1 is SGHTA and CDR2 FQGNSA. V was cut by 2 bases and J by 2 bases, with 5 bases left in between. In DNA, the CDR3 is TGTGCCAGCAGCTTAACGATCACAGATACGCAGTATTTT. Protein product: CASSLTITDTQYF. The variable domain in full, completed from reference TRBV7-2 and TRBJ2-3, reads GAGVSQSPSNKVTEKGKDVELRCDPISGHTALYWYRQSLGQGLEFLIYFQGNSAPDKSGLPSDRFSAERTGGSVSTLTIQRTQQEDSAVYLCASSLTITDTQYFGPGTRLTVL.

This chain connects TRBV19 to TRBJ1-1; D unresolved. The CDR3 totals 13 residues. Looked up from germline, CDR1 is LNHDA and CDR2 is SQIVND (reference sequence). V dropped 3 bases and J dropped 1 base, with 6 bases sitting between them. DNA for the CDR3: TGTGCCAGTAGTATCAACTCGAACACTGAAGCTTTCTTT. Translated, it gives CASSINSNTEAFF.

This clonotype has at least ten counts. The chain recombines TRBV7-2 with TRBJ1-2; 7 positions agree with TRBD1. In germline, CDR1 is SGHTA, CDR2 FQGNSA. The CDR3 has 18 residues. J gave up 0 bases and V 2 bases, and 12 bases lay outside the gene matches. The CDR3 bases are TGTGCCAGCAGCTTACGAGGGGGCCCGACAGTCCCTAACTATGGCTACACCTTC. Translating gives CASSLRGGPTVPNYGYTF.

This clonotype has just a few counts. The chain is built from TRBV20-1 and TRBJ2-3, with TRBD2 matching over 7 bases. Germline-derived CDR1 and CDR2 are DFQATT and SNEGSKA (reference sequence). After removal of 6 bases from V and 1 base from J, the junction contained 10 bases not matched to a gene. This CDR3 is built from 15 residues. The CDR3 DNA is TGCAGTGCCGATGTCAGCCGGGGGGGCACAGATACGCAGTATTTT. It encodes CSADVSRGGTDTQYF.

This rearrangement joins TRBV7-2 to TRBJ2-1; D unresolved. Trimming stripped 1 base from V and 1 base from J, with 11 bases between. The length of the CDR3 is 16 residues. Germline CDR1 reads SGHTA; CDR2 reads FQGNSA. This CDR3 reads CASSLVSEPSYNEQFF. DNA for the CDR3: TGTGCCAGCAGCTTAGTTTCGGAGCCGTCCTACAATGAGCAGTTCTTC.

The DNA of the CDR3 is TGTGCCAGCAGCCCAGTGTGGGATACCGGGGAGCTGTTTTTT. Translated, it gives CASSPVWDTGELFF. This sequence joins TRBV7-6 and TRBJ2-2; unclear D gene. V was shortened by 5 bases and J by 5 bases, with 12 bases between the two germline ends. Germline CDR1 SGHVS, CDR2 FNYEAQ. The CDR3 has 14 residues.

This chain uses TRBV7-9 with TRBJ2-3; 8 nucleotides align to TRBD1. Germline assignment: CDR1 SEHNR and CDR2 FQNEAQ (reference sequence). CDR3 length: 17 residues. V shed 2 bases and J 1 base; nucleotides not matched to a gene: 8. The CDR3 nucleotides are TGTGCCAGCAGCTTAAATCGGGGACAGGCCCGCACAGATACGCAGTATTTT. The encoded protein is CASSLNRGQARTDTQYF.

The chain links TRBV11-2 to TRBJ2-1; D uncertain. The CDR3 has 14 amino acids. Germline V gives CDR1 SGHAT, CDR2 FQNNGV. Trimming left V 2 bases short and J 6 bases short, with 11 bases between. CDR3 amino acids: CASSLWERINEQFF. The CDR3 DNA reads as TGTGCCAGCAGCTTATGGGAACGGATCAATGAGCAGTTCTTC.

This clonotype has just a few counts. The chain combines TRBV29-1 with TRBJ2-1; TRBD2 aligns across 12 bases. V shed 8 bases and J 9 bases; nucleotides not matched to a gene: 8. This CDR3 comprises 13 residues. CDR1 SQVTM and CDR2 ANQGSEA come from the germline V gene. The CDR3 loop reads CSTLAGGYGEQFF. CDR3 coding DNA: TGCAGCACCCTAGCGGGAGGGTACGGTGAGCAGTTCTTC.

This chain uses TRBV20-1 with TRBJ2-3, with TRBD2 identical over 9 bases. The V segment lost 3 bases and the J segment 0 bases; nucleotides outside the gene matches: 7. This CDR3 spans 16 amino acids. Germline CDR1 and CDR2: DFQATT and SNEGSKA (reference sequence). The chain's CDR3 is CSASRGAGGSTDTQYF. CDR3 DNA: TGCAGTGCTAGCCGGGGGGCGGGAGGGAGCACAGATACGCAGTATTTT.

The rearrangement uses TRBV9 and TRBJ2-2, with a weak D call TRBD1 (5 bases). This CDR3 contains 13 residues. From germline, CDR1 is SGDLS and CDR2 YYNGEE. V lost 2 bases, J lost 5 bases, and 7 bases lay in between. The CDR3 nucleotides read TGTGCCAGCAGCGTCAGGGTTACCGGGGAGCTGTTTTTT. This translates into CASSVRVTGELFF.

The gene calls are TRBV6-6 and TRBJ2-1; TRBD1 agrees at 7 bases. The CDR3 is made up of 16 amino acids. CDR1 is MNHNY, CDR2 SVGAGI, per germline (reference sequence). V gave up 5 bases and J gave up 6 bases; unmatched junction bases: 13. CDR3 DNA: TGTGCCAGCAGTGCCCGCAGGACAGGTGTGGGCAATGAGCAGTTCTTC. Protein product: CASSARRTGVGNEQFF.

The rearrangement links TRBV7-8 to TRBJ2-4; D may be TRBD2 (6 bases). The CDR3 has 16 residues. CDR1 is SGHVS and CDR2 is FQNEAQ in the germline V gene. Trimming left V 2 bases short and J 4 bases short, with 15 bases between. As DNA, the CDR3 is TGTGCCAGCAGCTTAAGTCGAGTGGGGGGAAAAAACATTCAGTACTTC. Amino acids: CASSLSRVGGKNIQYF.